Listed here are 24 T cell receptor beta chains from one sample, sequenced in a study of blood T cell repertoires in COVID-19. Profiling relied on immunoSEQ multiplex PCR, and the TCRdb table lists in-frame clones only, not all of them. The table records 130,000 to 150,000 clones, over 80% of them present only once. The sample was PBMCs or T cells enriched from blood (not recorded which). The receptors stem from a woman aged 50 to 65 who had been exposed to COVID-19.

This chain connects TRBV10-3 to TRBJ2-1; 8 bases are shared with TRBD1. Looked up from germline, CDR1 is ENHRY and CDR2 is SYGVKD. Germline trimming cut 10 bases from V and 8 bases from J; bases unmatched to any gene: 13. This CDR3 has 14 residues. The CDR3 sequence: CASLAGGNRDEQFF. CDR3 nucleotide sequence: TGTGCCAGCCTGGCAGGGGGCAATCGCGATGAGCAGTTCTTC.

In this sample, this clone turned up once. The chain couples TRBV2 to TRBJ2-7; TRBD2 aligns across 8 bases. V shed 3 bases and J 6 bases; nucleotides not matched to a gene: 4. The CDR3 is made up of 13 amino acids. Germline CDR1 reads SNHLY; CDR2 reads FYNNEI. CDR3 residues: CASSDRAGGEQYF. DNA of the CDR3: TGTGCCAGCAGTGATAGGGCGGGAGGCGAGCAGTACTTC.

This clone was found once. The gene calls are TRBV12-3 or TRBV12-4 and TRBJ2-1, with a possible D match to TRBD2 (6 bases). The germline V and J ends were trimmed by 3 bases and 9 bases, with 6 bases remaining between them. The CDR3 totals 11 residues. This CDR3 reads CASSLGGEQFF. CDR3 nucleotides: TGTGCCAGCAGTTTGGGGGGTGAGCAGTTCTTC.

The chain carries TRBV19 and TRBJ1-3, with D perhaps TRBD1 (5 bases). With 8 bases removed from V and 0 bases from J, the gap between germline ends came to 14 bases. Germline CDR1 LNHDA, CDR2 SQIVND (reference sequence). There are 15 residues in the CDR3. CDR3 coding DNA: TGTGCCAGTCGGGATCAGGGACTCTCTGGAAACACCATATATTTT. Amino acids: CASRDQGLSGNTIYF.

This chain uses TRBV12-3 or TRBV12-4 with TRBJ2-2; D is uncertain. Trimming removed 5 bases at V and 3 bases at J, with 7 bases between. The CDR3 runs to 13 residues. As DNA, the CDR3 is TGTGCCAGCAGTGCCGACTACACCGGGGAGCTGTTTTTT. Translated: CASSADYTGELFF.

The V call is TRBV3-1 (or the pseudogene TRBV3-2), the J call TRBJ2-5; D not resolved. CDR1 is LGHDT and CDR2 is YNNKEL in the germline V gene (reference sequence). The CDR3 totals 12 residues. V was shortened by 2 bases and J by 7 bases, with 8 bases between the two germline ends. DNA of the CDR3: TGTGCCAGCAGCCAATCCAGTGGGACCCAGTACTTC. Translating it yields CASSQSSGTQYF.

The CDR3 nucleotides read TGTGCCAGCAGCTTAGGGCCAGACACCTACGAGCAGTACTTC. This codes for CASSLGPDTYEQYF. The gene calls are TRBV7-6 and TRBJ2-7; D gene unclear. Looked up from germline, CDR1 is SGHVS and CDR2 is FNYEAQ. Trimming pared 1 base from V and 2 bases from J, leaving 9 bases between. The CDR3 runs to 14 residues.

V usage is TRBV11-2 and J usage is TRBJ1-2, with TRBD1 identical over 8 bases. J was trimmed by 1 base and V by 5 bases; bases with no gene match: 12. Looked up from germline, CDR1 is SGHAT and CDR2 is FQNNGV. The CDR3 is 17 residues long. The CDR3 coding sequence is TGTGCCAGCAGCCTGGGAACCCTCAGGGGGCTTAACTATGGCTACACCTTC. It translates to CASSLGTLRGLNYGYTF.

This chain joins TRBV30 and TRBJ2-1, with a tentative D call TRBD2 (6 bases). The V gene lost 1 base and the J gene lost 9 bases, with 10 bases spanning the gap. Germline V gene data show CDR1 as GTSNPN and CDR2 as SVGIG (reference sequence). The CDR3 sequence is 12 residues long. The CDR3 loop is CAWSGGEREQFF. DNA of the CDR3: TGTGCCTGGAGTGGGGGGGAGCGTGAGCAGTTCTTC.

The chain recombines TRBV7-2 with TRBJ2-3, with 8 bases matching TRBD2. Germline CDR1 SGHTA, CDR2 FQGNSA. After removal of 5 bases from V and 3 bases from J, the junction contained 7 bases not matched to a gene. This CDR3 has 15 amino acids. The CDR3 nucleotides read TGTGCCAGCAGCCCTCGGGGGGGTAAGACAGATACGCAGTATTTT. Amino acids: CASSPRGGKTDTQYF.

This clone was recorded only once. The chain links TRBV5-1 to TRBJ2-3; a weak D match, TRBD2 (8 bases). The CDR3 has 19 amino acids. V was trimmed by 3 bases and J by 1 base, leaving 24 bases between them. Germline V gene lookup returns CDR1 SGHRS and CDR2 YFSETQ. This CDR3 reads CASSYRDSSLAGRTDTQYF. The CDR3 nucleotides are TGCGCCAGCAGCTATCGGGACAGTAGTTTAGCGGGACGCACAGATACGCAGTATTTT.

V and J are TRBV4-2 and TRBJ2-1; 11 nucleotides align to TRBD1. After removal of 4 bases from V and 7 bases from J, the junction contained 9 bases not matched to a gene. Germline lookup yields CDR1 LGHNA and CDR2 YNFKEQ. The CDR3 is 16 residues long. CDR3 sequence: CASSPLGGQGGNEQFF. The CDR3 nucleotides are TGTGCCAGCAGCCCCCTTGGGGGACAGGGGGGGAATGAGCAGTTCTTC.

This chain joins TRBV11-2 and TRBJ2-3; 10 nucleotides align to TRBD2. In germline, CDR1 is SGHAT, CDR2 FQNNGV. Trimming at V came to 1 base and at J to 6 bases, leaving 7 bases not matched to a gene. CDR3 length equals 16 residues. The CDR3 loop is CASSLGASGGWDTQYF. The CDR3 DNA reads as TGTGCCAGCAGCTTAGGTGCTAGCGGGGGTTGGGATACGCAGTATTTT.

This chain uses TRBV7-2 with TRBJ1-6; D perhaps matches TRBD1 (5 bases). This CDR3 has 15 residues. Trimming removed 1 base at V and 6 bases at J, with 10 bases between. CDR1 is SGHTA and CDR2 is FQGNSA in the germline V gene. The CDR3 is CASSLELGPNSPLHF. The CDR3 DNA is TGTGCCAGCAGCTTAGAACTGGGGCCTAATTCACCCCTCCACTTT. Full variable domain (rest looked up from reference TRBV7-2 and TRBJ1-6): GAGVSQSPSNKVTEKGKDVELRCDPISGHTALYWYRQSLGQGLEFLIYFQGNSAPDKSGLPSDRFSAERTGGSVSTLTIQRTQQEDSAVYLCASSLELGPNSPLHFGNGTRLTVT.

The chain is built from TRBV7-2 and TRBJ1-2, with a possible D match to TRBD1 (6 bases). Per germline, CDR1 SGHTA and CDR2 FQGNSA. The CDR3 consists of 13 residues. The V and J ends lost 7 bases and 6 bases respectively, with 15 bases between them. This CDR3 is CASNWGTTDGYTF. The DNA for the CDR3 is TGTGCCAGCAATTGGGGGACAACCGATGGCTACACCTTC.

The sample holds a few counts of this clone. The chain combines TRBV6-2 or TRBV6-3 with TRBJ1-1; 9 bases are a match to TRBD1. This CDR3 has 18 amino acids. V gave up 2 bases and J gave up 0 bases; unmatched junction bases: 10. The germline gives CDR1 MNHEY, CDR2 SVGEGT. CDR3: CASSYPRQGVTVNTEAFF. DNA for the CDR3: TGTGCCAGCAGTTACCCGAGACAGGGGGTGACGGTGAACACTGAAGCTTTCTTT.

This chain joins TRBV5-1 and TRBJ2-7, with D possibly matching TRBD2 (5 bases). CDR1 is SGHRS, CDR2 YFSETQ, per germline. The CDR3 spans 14 residues. V lost 5 bases to trimming and J lost 5 bases, with 17 bases between them. CDR3 loop: CASRTRVASDEQYF. CDR3 sequence (DNA): TGCGCCAGCAGGACCCGGGTAGCGTCGGACGAGCAGTACTTC.

This clone appeared a few times. The genes are TRBV9 and TRBJ2-5, with 14 bases aligning to TRBD2. V gave up 2 bases and J gave up 3 bases; unmatched junction bases: 9. The CDR3 loop spans 18 amino acids. Germline CDR1 is SGDLS and CDR2 is YYNGEE. The CDR3: CASSVEGLAGEGKETQYF. In DNA form, the CDR3 reads TGTGCCAGCAGCGTGGAGGGACTAGCGGGAGAAGGGAAAGAGACCCAGTACTTC.

The chain has TRBV2 and TRBJ1-1, with a possible D match to TRBD1 (5 bases). Germline V gives CDR1 SNHLY, CDR2 FYNNEI. Deletions cut 1 base from V and 3 bases from J, with 18 bases between. CDR3 length: 17 amino acids. CDR3 amino acids: CASSEDPGGGRHTEAFF. CDR3 coding DNA: TGTGCCAGCAGTGAAGATCCCGGGGGGGGGAGACACACTGAAGCTTTCTTT.

The CDR3 protein is CASSQDALTYEQYF. Written as DNA, the CDR3 is TGCGCCAGCAGCCAAGATGCACTAACCTACGAGCAGTACTTC. The V call is TRBV4-1, the J call TRBJ2-7, with D unclear. CDR3 length: 14 residues. From germline, CDR1 is MGHRA and CDR2 YSYEKL. V shed 0 bases and J shed 2 bases, with 8 bases lying between them.

The chain is built from TRBV9 and TRBJ2-1; 14 bases are a match to TRBD2. Germline V gives CDR1 SGDLS, CDR2 YYNGEE. This CDR3 contains 17 residues. With V trimmed by 2 bases and J by 8 bases, 9 bases remained unmatched. In nucleotides, the CDR3 is TGTGCCAGCAGCGTGGGACTAGCGGGGGCCCGTGGGGATGAGCAGTTCTTC. Translating gives CASSVGLAGARGDEQFF.

This clone has a handful of counts. This sequence joins TRBV12-5 and TRBJ2-3, with 10 bases that match TRBD1. CDR3 size: 18 residues. Germline V lookup: CDR1 LGHNT, CDR2 FRNRAP. Trimming at V came to 1 base and at J to 4 bases, leaving 11 bases not matched to a gene. CDR3 loop: CASGLGSTTGGAADTQYF. CDR3 DNA sequence: TGTGCTAGTGGTTTGGGCTCCACGACAGGGGGCGCAGCAGATACGCAGTATTTT.

The chain uses TRBV27 and TRBJ1-1; tentative D call: TRBD1 (6 bases). V was cut by 5 bases and J by 2 bases, with 12 bases left in between. Germline V gives CDR1 MNHEY, CDR2 SMNVEV (reference sequence). The CDR3 loop spans 14 amino acids. CDR3 in amino acids: CASSPVDSNTEAFF. The DNA of the CDR3 is TGTGCCAGCAGTCCTGTGGACAGTAACACTGAAGCTTTCTTT.

This clone was recorded once. This chain connects TRBV6-5 to TRBJ2-5; 8 positions match TRBD1. CDR3 length: 16 amino acids. In germline, CDR1 is MNHEY, CDR2 SVGAGI. J lost 1 base, V lost 0 bases, and 4 bases had no gene match. The CDR3 region has the DNA TGTGCCAGCAGTTACTCGGGGCAGGGGGCCCAAGAGACCCAGTACTTC. It is translated as CASSYSGQGAQETQYF.